This T cell receptor (beta chain) was captured in a study of radiotherapy plus CTLA-4 blockade in lung cancer. Overall study: Objective responses were seen in 15% to 20% of patients, disease control in approximately 29%. Study-level findings and limits: TCR clones originating in tumors grew in number in blood after radiotherapy plus ipilimumab.

Regarding this clone: Its cognate antigen is unknown.

The CDR3 has 17 residues. The V and J ends lost 6 bases and 1 base, in that order; junction bases with no gene match: 10. CDR1 is LNHDA and CDR2 is SQIVND in the germline V gene (reference sequence). TCRdb's copy holds only in-frame clones and misses some; the assay was immunoSEQ multiplex PCR. This table has some 110,000 clones, 85% to 90% appearing once. Ipilimumab-mediated CTLA-4 blockade plus focal radiation was given to patients having chemo-refractory metastatic non-small-cell lung cancer. The TCR originated in a human donor with non-small cell lung cancer that progressed on radiotherapy plus ipilimumab. The J gene is TRBJ1-1, the V gene TRBV19; the match to TRBD1 covers 11 bases. The sample was peripheral blood, taken from a patient treated with radiotherapy plus ipilimumab. CDR3 nucleotide sequence: TGTGCCAGTAGGGCCCGGACAGGGGGCGTGGGGAACACTGAAGCTTTCTTT. This gives the protein CASRARTGGVGNTEAFF.